The present TCR beta chain was sequenced within a study of OX40 agonist ivuxolimab in advanced cancers. Points from the study as a whole: Near-lowest levels of clonal expansion characterized partial responders at 0.1-3.0 mg/kg.

A word on this clone: No antigen is known for it.

Autoimmune disease history or systemic immunosuppression was exclusionary. Germline values: CDR1 LGHNT, CDR2 FRNRAP. V was pared by 0 bases and J by 7 bases, with 19 bases between. CDR3 length: 16 amino acids. Method: immunoSEQ multiplex PCR; TCRdb's copy keeps in-frame clones and lacks some. The sample contains tens of thousands of clones, roughly 92% of which appear only once. Sequencing used CD4+ or CD8+ T cells sorted from blood, obtained in a trial of the OX40 agonist ivuxolimab. This chain joins TRBV12-5 and TRBJ2-7; no clear D gene. This TCR derives from an adult with an advanced solid tumor such as melanoma, head and neck, liver or kidney cancer. The CDR3 DNA is TGTGCTAGTGGTTTGGTAATCGAGGTTCCGGTAGGGGAGCAGTACTTC. This codes for CASGLVIEVPVGEQYF.